This T cell receptor beta chain was identified during a study of blood T cell repertoires in COVID-19. Study-wide background: Samples of COVID-19 (acute and convalescent) were obtained from the United States, Italy and Spain.

The germline V gene encodes CDR1 GTSNPN and CDR2 SVGIG (reference sequence). The CDR3 length is 15 residues. V was trimmed by 3 bases and J by 4 bases, leaving 16 bases between them. Original data processing: Amplified reference gene primers provided the basis for estimating nucleated cell counts. Clones were read by immunoSEQ multiplex PCR, and TCRdb kept only the in-frame ones, dropping some. V, J and clone size are taken as reported in that table, and D and trimming were inferred from the DNA itself. Here the sample spans 350,000 or so clones, approximately 89% being singletons. The chain uses TRBV30 and TRBJ1-5; perhaps TRBD1 as D (6 bases). Sequencing was carried out using peripheral blood. The clonotype comes from a woman aged 25 to 39 with COVID-19, enrolled during active disease. The CDR3 here is CAWSSTRTDNQPQHF. The CDR3, as DNA: TGTGCCTGGAGCTCGACTCGGACAGATAATCAGCCCCAGCATTTT.